These 27 T cell receptor beta chains came from one sample sequenced in a study of T cells in Graves' hyperthyroidism and ophthalmopathy. There were TCR beta CDR3 regions amplified from RNA transcripts. A first-round RT-PCR of the TCR CDR3 used the HTBI primer set. TCRdb reprocessed the multiplex PCR reads via MiXCR and lists one record per CDR3 protein. The table has 640,000 or so distinct CDR3 sequences, over 12% seen once. Sequencing was performed on blood. These receptors were obtained from a woman between 40 and 55 years old with Graves' ophthalmopathy.

This clonotype was found many times. This chain links TRBV19 with TRBJ2-2; D is unresolved. V was shortened by 3 bases and J by 7 bases, with 9 bases between the two germline ends. The CDR3 is 13 residues long. Germline V gene lookup returns CDR1 LNHDA and CDR2 SQIVND (reference sequence). CDR3 amino acids: CASSISSSGELFF. The CDR3 DNA follows: TGTGCCAGTAGTATTAGTTCGAGCGGGGAGCTGTTTTTT. Looking up the rest from reference TRBV19 and TRBJ2-2 gives the full variable domain: DGGITQSPKYLFRKEGQNVTLSCEQNLNHDAMYWYRQDPGQGLRLIYYSQIVNDFQKGDIAEGYSVSREKKESFPLTVTSAQKNPTAFYLCASSISSSGELFFGEGSRLTVL.

This clonotype showed up just a few times. The chain employs TRBV19 and TRBJ2-2; D is possibly TRBD1 or TRBD2 (6 bases each). Germline CDR1 reads LNHDA; CDR2 reads SQIVND (reference sequence). The CDR3 sequence is 15 residues long. V was trimmed by 3 bases and J by 5 bases, leaving 13 bases between them. DNA for the CDR3: TGTGCCAGTAGTATTGGGGGGCTGGGGACCGGGGAGCTGTTTTTT. This gives the protein CASSIGGLGTGELFF.

A few counts support this clonotype. This clone may be a read error of a much larger clone one base away. The CDR3, as DNA: TGCGCCAGCGGCGGCGGCCCGAACACCGGGGAGCTGTTTTTT. Encoded protein: CASGGGPNTGELFF. The gene calls are TRBV5-1 and TRBJ2-2; D is ambiguous. Germline lookup yields CDR1 SGHRS and CDR2 YFSETQ. Trimming removed 7 bases from V and 0 bases from J, with 10 bases in between. This CDR3 is 14 amino acids long.

The rearrangement links TRBV18 to TRBJ1-5; D perhaps matches TRBD1 (5 bases). V dropped 3 bases and J dropped 7 bases, with 16 bases sitting between them. The CDR3 contains 15 residues. The germline gives CDR1 KGHSH, CDR2 LQKENI. CDR3 in DNA: TGTGCCAGCTCACCCGGCACGGAGCGGGGGCAGCCCCAGCATTTT. Its protein is CASSPGTERGQPQHF. Full variable domain (rest looked up from reference TRBV18 and TRBJ1-5): NAGVMQNPRHLVRRRGQEARLRCSPMKGHSHVYWYRQLPEEGLKFMVYLQKENIIDESGMPKERFSAEFPKEGPSILRIQQVVRGDSAAYFCASSPGTERGQPQHFGDGTRLSIL.

This clonotype appeared many times. The DNA of the CDR3 is TGTGCCAGCACCCGACTAGCGGGGAACACCGGGGAGCTGTTTTTT. Its translation: CASTRLAGNTGELFF. The chain couples TRBV12-3 or TRBV12-4 to TRBJ2-2; 10 nucleotides line up with TRBD2. V trimming: 7 bases; J trimming: 1 base; junction bases outside the gene matches: 3. CDR3 length: 15 amino acids.

This clonotype came up many times. This chain joins TRBV20-1 and TRBJ2-2; D uncertain. The CDR3 totals 12 residues. Germline CDR1 reads DFQATT; CDR2 reads SNEGSKA (reference sequence). V was clipped by 3 bases and J by 5 bases, with 7 bases between them. The DNA for the CDR3 is TGCAGTGCTAGGACGTTTACCGGGGAGCTGTTTTTT. Translated: CSARTFTGELFF.

The table lists this clonotype with many counts. The CDR3 coding sequence is TGTGCCAGCAGTTCCTCCAAGGTCACTGAAGCTTTCTTT. It yields the protein CASSSSKVTEAFF. The gene calls are TRBV6-5 and TRBJ1-1; D not certain. This CDR3 is built from 13 residues. Trimming left V 4 bases short and J 4 bases short, with 10 bases between. CDR1 and CDR2 (germline): MNHEY, SVGAGI.

At least ten counts were recorded for this clonotype. This sequence joins TRBV9 and TRBJ2-7, with D possibly called TRBD1 or TRBD2 (5 bases each). Trimming took off 3 bases at V and 2 bases at J, with 12 bases between the two ends. This CDR3 has 14 amino acids. Germline CDR1 and CDR2: SGDLS and YYNGEE. The CDR3 DNA follows: TGTGCCAGCAGCGCTGGGGGTGCCGCCTACGAGCAGTACTTC. Its translation is CASSAGGAAYEQYF.

This clonotype was seen at least ten times. The chain joins TRBV24-1 to TRBJ2-2; the D gene is possibly TRBD1 (5 bases). V was shortened by 3 bases and J by 3 bases, with 7 bases between the two germline ends. CDR3 size: 14 residues. Germline assignment: CDR1 KGHDR and CDR2 SFDVKD. Here the CDR3 reads CATSDDSYTGELFF. Here the CDR3 DNA reads TGTGCCACCAGTGATGACAGCTACACCGGGGAGCTGTTTTTT.

This clonotype was seen at least ten times. The chain has TRBV20-1 and TRBJ1-2; D ambiguous. Trimming stripped 0 bases from V and 4 bases from J, with 18 bases between. The germline V gene has CDR1 DFQATT and CDR2 SNEGSKA (reference sequence). CDR3 length equals 16 residues. Here the CDR3 reads CSARDWRHSRLYGYTF. The CDR3 nucleotides read TGCAGTGCTAGAGATTGGCGACATTCACGGCTCTATGGCTACACCTTC.

There are many counts of this clonotype. The chain combines TRBV10-3 with TRBJ1-2, with 7 bases that match TRBD1. Trimming took 7 bases from V and 4 from J; bases not matched to a gene: 9. There are 14 residues in the CDR3. Germline assignment: CDR1 ENHRY and CDR2 SYGVKD. This chain's CDR3 is CAITYGTDRYGYTF. CDR3 in DNA: TGTGCCATCACCTATGGGACAGACCGCTATGGCTACACCTTC.

This clonotype was observed at least ten times. The gene calls are TRBV28 and TRBJ2-7, with 8 bases lining up with TRBD2. The junction had 12 bases not matched to a gene; V was cut back by 6 bases and J by 2 bases. The CDR3 contains 16 residues. Germline V gene lookup returns CDR1 MDHEN and CDR2 SYDVKM. CDR3 amino acids: CASSPESGRETYEQYF. CDR3 DNA: TGTGCCAGCAGCCCTGAAAGCGGGAGAGAAACCTACGAGCAGTACTTC.

This clonotype showed up many times. One junction end disagrees with the germline gene, perhaps due to a read error. The chain carries TRBV6-2 or TRBV6-3 and TRBJ1-5; D is possibly TRBD1 (5 bases). This CDR3 region has 16 residues. Germline V gene sequence: CDR1 MNHEY, CDR2 SVGEGT. The CDR3 coding sequence is TGTGCCAGCAGTAACTCTCTGGACATTAGCAATCAGCCCCAGCATTTT. Translation gives CASSNSLDISNQPQHF.

This clonotype has ten or more counts. The V and J genes are TRBV15 and TRBJ1-1; D remains unclear. Trimming removed 0 bases at V and 5 bases at J, with 13 bases between. The germline V gene encodes CDR1 LNHNV and CDR2 YYDKDF (reference sequence). This CDR3 comprises 15 residues. The chain's CDR3 is CATSRDPNAKTEAFF. CDR3 in DNA: TGTGCCACCAGCAGAGACCCAAATGCGAAAACTGAAGCTTTCTTT.

The sample holds many counts of this clonotype. The V call is TRBV20-1, the J call TRBJ1-5; 8 positions match TRBD1. The germline gives CDR1 DFQATT, CDR2 SNEGSKA (reference sequence). V dropped 3 bases and J dropped 7; count of bases not matched to a gene: 5. This CDR3 contains 13 residues. The CDR3 nucleotides read TGCAGTGCTAGTGCAGGGGGCTTACAGCCCCAGCATTTT. Translating it yields CSASAGGLQPQHF.

This clonotype was recorded many times. This chain joins TRBV5-1 and TRBJ2-1; D gene ambiguous. The CDR3 has 13 residues. Germline CDR1 reads SGHRS; CDR2 reads YFSETQ. Trimming cost V 4 bases and J 7 bases, with 12 bases left between them. In DNA form, the CDR3 reads TGCGCCAGCAGCCTAGGACCTGGGAATGAGCAGTTCTTC. Translated: CASSLGPGNEQFF.

In this sample, this clonotype turned up many times. The chain recombines TRBV20-1 with TRBJ1-2, with TRBD1 matching over 9 bases. The CDR3 loop spans 14 amino acids. V shed 1 base and J 2 bases; nucleotides not matched to a gene: 2. The germline V gene encodes CDR1 DFQATT and CDR2 SNEGSKA (reference sequence). The CDR3 reads CSARGDRENYGYTF. The CDR3 DNA sequence: TGCAGTGCTAGAGGGGACAGGGAGAACTATGGCTACACCTTC.

This clonotype was seen repeatedly, ten times or more. The rearrangement joins TRBV29-1 to TRBJ2-5, with 10 bases lining up with TRBD2. The V gene end was trimmed by 7 bases and the J gene end by 4 bases; junction bases not matched to a gene: 6. The CDR3 is made up of 13 amino acids. Germline values: CDR1 SQVTM, CDR2 ANQGSEA. For the CDR3, the DNA is TGCAGCGCCCCAGCGGGAGGGGGAGAGACCCAGTACTTC. Its protein is CSAPAGGGETQYF.

The chain carries TRBV18 and TRBJ1-1; no firm D call. Germline loops: CDR1 KGHSH, CDR2 LQKENI. Trimming removed 5 bases at V and 6 bases at J, with 10 bases between. This CDR3 comprises 12 residues. The DNA for the CDR3 is TGTGCCAGCTCAGGGTCAGTCGCTGAAGCTTTCTTT. This gives the protein CASSGSVAEAFF.

This clonotype has at least ten counts. In DNA form, the CDR3 reads TGTGCCAGCAGCTTAAACGGATTTTGGGGTGCCTCGGGGAACGAGCAGTACTTC. Translated, it gives CASSLNGFWGASGNEQYF. The rearrangement uses TRBV7-2 and TRBJ2-7; a weak D match, TRBD2 (5 bases). This CDR3 is built from 18 residues. The V end was cut by 2 bases, the J end by 5 bases, with 25 bases between. The V gene's germline CDR1 is SGHTA and CDR2 FQGNSA. Drawing the rest from reference TRBV7-2 and TRBJ2-7, the complete variable domain is GAGVSQSPSNKVTEKGKDVELRCDPISGHTALYWYRQSLGQGLEFLIYFQGNSAPDKSGLPSDRFSAERTGGSVSTLTIQRTQQEDSAVYLCASSLNGFWGASGNEQYFGPGTRLTVT.

The CDR3 sequence is CASSLLWSYEQYF. CDR3 DNA sequence: TGTGCCAGCAGCTTATTATGGTCCTACGAGCAGTACTTC. This chain links TRBV7-2 with TRBJ2-7; D gene uncertain. The length of the CDR3 is 13 residues. The germline V gene has CDR1 SGHTA and CDR2 FQGNSA. Trimming removed 2 bases at V and 1 base at J, with 6 bases between.

This chain connects TRBV27 to TRBJ2-5, with a possible D match to TRBD2 (7 bases). Germline V CDR1 and CDR2: MNHEY, SMNVEV (reference sequence). CDR3 length: 14 residues. V lost 1 base, J lost 9 bases, and 15 bases lay in between. The CDR3 region is CASSLFNLGGAQYF. The CDR3 DNA follows: TGTGCCAGCAGTTTATTCAACCTAGGGGGGGCCCAGTACTTC.

The table lists this clonotype with many counts. V gene TRBV7-2 combines with J gene TRBJ1-2, with no clear D. Trimming stripped 8 bases from V and 2 bases from J, with 9 bases between. CDR3 length equals 12 residues. CDR1 is SGHTA, CDR2 FQGNSA, per germline. The chain's CDR3 is CASASGNYGYTF. The CDR3 bases are TGTGCCAGCGCCAGCGGAAACTATGGCTACACCTTC.

This clonotype occurred many times. The rearrangement joins TRBV12-3 or TRBV12-4 to TRBJ1-2, with D uncertain. The CDR3 is 14 residues long. Trimming left V 1 base short and J 4 bases short, with 10 bases between. CDR3 sequence: CASSLGMARYGYTF. CDR3 in DNA: TGTGCCAGCAGTTTAGGGATGGCTCGCTATGGCTACACCTTC.

This clonotype has at least ten counts. The chain recombines TRBV6-2 or TRBV6-3 with TRBJ2-7; 7 nucleotides align to TRBD1. The V gene end was trimmed by 0 bases and the J gene end by 1 base; junction bases not matched to a gene: 6. The germline V gene has CDR1 MNHEY and CDR2 SVGEGT. This CDR3 has 16 residues. CDR3 nucleotide sequence: TGTGCCAGCAGTTACTCGAAGTTGGGACAGTCCTACGAGCAGTACTTC. Amino acids: CASSYSKLGQSYEQYF.

This clonotype was seen only a few times. The V call is TRBV12-3 or TRBV12-4, the J call TRBJ2-3; 10 nucleotides agree with TRBD2. V was clipped by 3 bases and J by 3 bases; unmatched bases: 6. This CDR3 is 16 amino acids long. CDR3 region: CASSFLAGAGTDTQYF. The CDR3 nucleotides are TGTGCCAGCAGTTTCCTAGCGGGAGCTGGGACAGATACGCAGTATTTT.

This clonotype was detected ten times or more. The CDR3 sequence is CASSWGVFDGQPQHF. CDR3 DNA: TGTGCCAGTAGTTGGGGGGTCTTCGATGGTCAGCCCCAGCATTTT. The chain employs TRBV19 and TRBJ1-5; a possible D gene is TRBD1 (5 bases). The CDR3 runs 15 residues. Germline lookup yields CDR1 LNHDA and CDR2 SQIVND (reference sequence). V lost 5 bases, J lost 6 bases, and 17 bases lay in between.